One T cell receptor (beta chain) is described in this entry. These data come from a study of blood T cell repertoires in COVID-19. About the research overall: Spain, Italy and the United States supplied samples that represented acute and convalescent COVID-19. The cDNA or gDNA used as material had been derived from T cells, B-cell-depleted T cells, or PBMCs.

Germline trimming cut 6 bases from V and 7 bases from J; bases unmatched to any gene: 7. This CDR3 has 15 residues. CDR1 is MNHEY and CDR2 is SVGAGI in the germline V gene. Data came from immunoSEQ multiplex PCR; TCRdb stores just in-frame clones and leaves some out. The sample has about 200,000 clones; 70% to 90% are singletons. The source material was peripheral blood. This TCR derives from a human donor with active or convalescent COVID-19. The donor label of this sample is uncertain. V and J are TRBV6-5 and TRBJ1-5; 12 bases are shared with TRBD1. The CDR3 is CASRTGQGAWQPQHF. The CDR3 coding sequence is TGTGCCAGCAGGACGGGACAGGGGGCATGGCAGCCCCAGCATTTT.